The 30 T cell receptor beta chains below all came from one sample that was sequenced in a study of blood T cell repertoires in COVID-19 (TCRdb year 2020). The library was produced with the immunoSEQ multiplex PCR assay. The table was pulled from immuneACCESS by TCRdb, which kept in-frame rearrangements only. Such tables lose some clones; where checked, under half of the loss comes from unresolved V genes, and the rest has no known cause. This sample has around 240,000 clones in its table, and approximately 85% of those were observed once. Around 2% of the sample is held by the ten biggest clonotypes. The source material was PBMCs or T cells enriched from blood (not recorded which). The receptors originated from a woman in her 50s who had recovered from COVID-19.

This clone was recorded a few times. The chain joins TRBV10-3 to TRBJ2-6; D not certain. Trimming stripped 10 bases from V and 1 base from J, with 5 bases between. Germline-derived CDR1 and CDR2 are ENHRY and SYGVKD. This CDR3 is built from 12 residues. The CDR3: CATLSGANVLTF. In DNA form, the CDR3 reads TGTGCCACCTTATCTGGGGCCAACGTCCTGACTTTC.

The rearrangement links TRBV6-5 to TRBJ1-1; no clear D. The CDR3 is made up of 16 amino acids. The ends were cut back, 0 bases at V and 1 base at J, with 12 bases in the middle. From germline, CDR1 is MNHEY and CDR2 SVGAGI. The CDR3 region is CASSYSFESPNTEAFF. CDR3 nucleotides: TGTGCCAGCAGTTACTCGTTCGAGTCCCCGAACACTGAAGCTTTCTTT.

The rearrangement uses TRBV29-1 and TRBJ2-1; 13 bases fit TRBD2. The germline V gene has CDR1 SQVTM and CDR2 ANQGSEA. CDR3 length equals 14 residues. V shed 4 bases, J shed 7 bases, and the junction held 4 bases outside the gene matches. The CDR3 DNA reads TGCAGCGTTGTGGGGACTAGCGGGACAAATGAGCAGTTCTTC. Residues: CSVVGTSGTNEQFF.

This clone was recorded only once. J is TRBJ2-7 and V is TRBV19, with D maybe TRBD1 (7 bases). Trimming took off 1 base at V and 0 bases at J, with 13 bases between the two ends. There are 16 residues in the CDR3. Germline lookup yields CDR1 LNHDA and CDR2 SQIVND (reference sequence). The CDR3 bases are TGTGCCAGTAGTATAGGTGCAGGGGGGAGCTCCTACGAGCAGTACTTC. Translation: CASSIGAGGSSYEQYF.

The chain couples TRBV29-1 to TRBJ1-2; the D is unclear. The CDR3 covers 12 residues. Germline loops: CDR1 SQVTM, CDR2 ANQGSEA. In DNA form, the CDR3 reads TGCACCTATCCAGGCGAATCCTATGGCTACACCTTC. This translates into CTYPGESYGYTF.

This clone occurred once. This rearrangement joins TRBV13 to TRBJ1-2; D unresolved. The CDR3 is 14 residues long. Between the trimmed V and J ends, which lost 3 bases and 5 bases, there was a span of 13 bases. Per the germline V gene, CDR1 is PRHDT and CDR2 is FYEKMQ (reference sequence). The CDR3 sequence is CASSLKDTVYGYTF. DNA of the CDR3: TGTGCCAGCAGCTTGAAAGACACAGTATATGGCTACACCTTC.

The V and J genes are TRBV5-1 and TRBJ1-4; possible D gene TRBD1, 5 bases. The CDR3 length is 15 residues. V was clipped by 4 bases and J by 7 bases, with 17 bases between them. Per germline, CDR1 SGHRS and CDR2 YFSETQ. The CDR3 nucleotides read TGCGCCAGCAGCATGGGACCTCAAGGCGGTGAAAAACTGTTTTTT. Its protein is CASSMGPQGGEKLFF.

The CDR3 loop reads CASSSAGVADTQYF. The CDR3, as DNA: TGTGCCAGCAGTTCCGCCGGGGTCGCAGATACGCAGTATTTT. The chain employs TRBV28 and TRBJ2-3; D is perhaps TRBD2 (5 bases). V shed 4 bases and J shed 4 bases, with 12 bases lying between them. The CDR3 is made up of 14 amino acids. From germline, CDR1 is MDHEN and CDR2 SYDVKM.

This clone was found a few times. V is TRBV29-1 and J is TRBJ2-2; 11 bases map to TRBD2. The CDR3 has 15 amino acids. V trimming: 6 bases; J trimming: 6 bases; junction bases outside the gene matches: 9. Germline V CDR1 and CDR2: SQVTM, ANQGSEA. This CDR3 is CSVILAGERSGELFF. The CDR3 coding sequence is TGCAGCGTGATACTAGCGGGAGAAAGGTCCGGGGAGCTGTTTTTT.

The chain carries TRBV10-3 and TRBJ2-1; 7 positions agree with TRBD1. Germline V gene sequence: CDR1 ENHRY, CDR2 SYGVKD. The CDR3 has 16 residues. Trimming took 1 base from V and 7 from J; bases not matched to a gene: 10. The CDR3 sequence is CAISEWGIDRENEQFF. CDR3 sequence (DNA): TGTGCCATCAGTGAGTGGGGAATTGACAGGGAGAATGAGCAGTTCTTC.

The rearrangement uses TRBV5-1 and TRBJ1-1; TRBD1 might be the D (6 bases). Trimming took 4 bases from V and 0 from J, leaving 13 bases between them. The CDR3 has 15 amino acids. Looked up from germline, CDR1 is SGHRS and CDR2 is YFSETQ. The CDR3 DNA reads TGCGCCAGCAGCCGCAGCGGACAGCTGAACACTGAAGCTTTCTTT. Residues: CASSRSGQLNTEAFF. The full variable domain, completed using reference TRBV5-1 and TRBJ1-1, is KAGVTQTPRYLIKTRGQQVTLSCSPISGHRSVSWYQQTPGQGLQFLFEYFSETQRNKGNFPGRFSGRQFSNSRSEMNVSTLELGDSALYLCASSRSGQLNTEAFFGQGTRLTVV.

V and J are TRBV27 and TRBJ1-2, with 7 bases fitting TRBD1. Per germline, CDR1 MNHEY and CDR2 SMNVEV (reference sequence). The CDR3 covers 13 residues. With 4 bases clipped from V and 8 bases from J, the junction kept 7 bases outside the gene matches. The CDR3 DNA reads as TGTGCCAGCAGTTGGACAGGACCTTTGGGCTACACCTTC. It specifies CASSWTGPLGYTF.

This chain connects TRBV9 to TRBJ2-3, with TRBD2 identical over 9 bases. CDR3 length equals 16 residues. With V trimmed by 4 bases and J by 0 bases, 6 bases remained unmatched. Germline V gives CDR1 SGDLS, CDR2 YYNGEE. Written as DNA, the CDR3 is TGTGCCAGCAGCTTATGGGGACTAGCTAGCACAGATACGCAGTATTTT. Translating it yields CASSLWGLASTDTQYF.

The genes are TRBV2 and TRBJ2-1, with 7 bases lining up with TRBD2. The CDR3 has 15 residues. Trimming removed 6 bases from V and 4 bases from J; junction bases left unmatched: 9. CDR1 and CDR2 (germline): SNHLY, FYNNEI. The CDR3 is CASSPGAGRYNEQFF. DNA for the CDR3: TGTGCCAGCAGCCCAGGAGCGGGACGTTACAATGAGCAGTTCTTC.

V is TRBV19 and J is TRBJ1-3; D perhaps matches TRBD1 (5 bases). The V and J ends lost 0 bases and 4 bases respectively, with 16 bases between them. CDR1 LNHDA and CDR2 SQIVND come from the germline V gene (reference sequence). The CDR3 runs to 17 residues. The CDR3 bases are TGTGCCAGTAGTATAGAATCCGCGCGGGACGCCGGAAACACCATATATTTT. It specifies CASSIESARDAGNTIYF.

The V gene is TRBV16, the J gene TRBJ1-1; 9 bases agree with TRBD1. The CDR3 extends over 14 amino acids. From germline, CDR1 is KGHSY and CDR2 FQNENV. V lost 4 bases, J lost 6 bases, and 6 bases stayed unmatched. The chain's CDR3 is CASSPRQGGSEAFF. The CDR3 DNA reads TGTGCCAGCAGCCCGCGACAGGGGGGCTCTGAAGCTTTCTTT. The full variable domain, with the rest looked up from reference TRBV16 and TRBJ1-1, is GEEVAQTPKHLVRGEGQKAKLYCAPIKGHSYVFWYQQVLKNEFKFLISFQNENVFDETGMPKERFSAKCLPNSPCSLEIQATKLEDSAVYFCASSPRQGGSEAFFGQGTRLTVV.

The chain employs TRBV6-4 and TRBJ1-5; tentatively, D is TRBD1 (5 bases). This CDR3 is 13 amino acids long. CDR1 is MRHNA and CDR2 is SNTAGT in the germline V gene. V shed 2 bases and J shed 4 bases, with 6 bases lying between them. CDR3 bases: TGTGCCAGCAGTGACCAGGGTAATCAGCCCCAGCATTTT. It specifies CASSDQGNQPQHF.

This chain joins TRBV12-5 and TRBJ2-7; TRBD1 matches at 9 bases. CDR1 is LGHNT, CDR2 FRNRAP, per germline. The CDR3 covers 18 residues. The V segment lost 2 bases and the J segment 4 bases; nucleotides outside the gene matches: 15. The DNA of the CDR3 is TGTGCTAGTGGTTTGAACCTAGTGGCGGGACAGGGAGTTTACGAGCAGTACTTC. It translates to CASGLNLVAGQGVYEQYF.

The V gene is TRBV14, the J gene TRBJ1-4, with 9 bases identical to TRBD1. The CDR3 runs 16 residues. V dropped 3 bases and J dropped 8; count of bases not matched to a gene: 10. Germline CDR1 SGHDN, CDR2 FVKESK. For the CDR3, the DNA is TGTGCCAGCAGCCAGCTACAGGGGGCGGCTTGGGAAAAACTGTTTTTT. Residues: CASSQLQGAAWEKLFF.

The gene calls are TRBV5-1 and TRBJ1-2; 9 bases agree with TRBD1. Germline V CDR1 and CDR2: SGHRS, YFSETQ. This CDR3 comprises 14 residues. V lost 4 bases to trimming and J lost 8 bases; unmatched junction nucleotides: 9. CDR3 sequence (DNA): TGCGCCAGCAGCCTCGGGACAGGGCGAGGCGGCTACACCTTC. Translation: CASSLGTGRGGYTF.

J is TRBJ1-5 and V is TRBV19; D unresolved. The CDR3 has 16 amino acids. Germline V gene lookup returns CDR1 LNHDA and CDR2 SQIVND (reference sequence). V lost 4 bases and J lost 3, with 16 bases in between. The CDR3 reads CASSTLWRLYNQPQHF. As DNA, the CDR3 is TGTGCCAGTAGTACTCTGTGGCGGCTGTACAATCAGCCCCAGCATTTT.

The chain joins TRBV12-3 or TRBV12-4 to TRBJ1-1, with no clear D. This CDR3 contains 13 residues. Trimming cost V 3 bases and J 7 bases, with 12 bases left between them. For the CDR3, the DNA is TGTGCCAGCAGTTTCGACTTTATTATTGAAGCTTTCTTT. It yields the protein CASSFDFIIEAFF.

This chain links TRBV7-9 with TRBJ2-3; perhaps TRBD2 as D (5 bases). The CDR3 has 15 amino acids. CDR1 and CDR2 (germline): SEHNR, FQNEAQ (reference sequence). Trimming pared 1 base from V and 6 bases from J, leaving 14 bases between. CDR3 DNA: TGTGCCAGCAGCTTAGTTGTGGGAGTAGGCGATACGCAGTATTTT. This gives the protein CASSLVVGVGDTQYF.

The J gene is TRBJ2-1, the V gene TRBV12-5, with D possibly being TRBD2 (6 bases). V dropped 0 bases and J dropped 9 bases, with 12 bases sitting between them. CDR1 is LGHNT and CDR2 is FRNRAP in the germline V gene. This CDR3 has 14 residues. CDR3 in amino acids: CASGLVRSGGEQFF. CDR3 coding DNA: TGTGCTAGTGGTTTGGTACGTAGCGGTGGTGAGCAGTTCTTC.

The chain uses TRBV4-1 and TRBJ1-2; D may be TRBD1 (6 bases). The germline gives CDR1 MGHRA, CDR2 YSYEKL. This CDR3 is built from 15 residues. Trimming took off 3 bases at V and 5 bases at J, with 16 bases between the two ends. CDR3 DNA: TGCGCCAGCAGCCACAAAACAGGGTTCGGTTATGGCTACACCTTC. It translates to CASSHKTGFGYGYTF.

This clone was seen only once. V gene TRBV18 combines with J gene TRBJ2-5; no definite D call. This CDR3 region has 14 residues. Germline-derived CDR1 and CDR2 are KGHSH and LQKENI. The ends were cut back, 4 bases at V and 2 bases at J, with 11 bases in the middle. CDR3 coding DNA: TGTGCCAGCTCACGACCCTACCAACAAGAGACCCAGTACTTC. Protein sequence: CASSRPYQQETQYF.

The chain has TRBV14 and TRBJ2-5, with a weak D call TRBD1 (5 bases). The CDR3 spans 15 residues. V lost 3 bases, J lost 2 bases, and 13 bases lay in between. Germline V gives CDR1 SGHDN, CDR2 FVKESK. CDR3 DNA sequence: TGTGCCAGCAGCCAGCTATTCAGGGTACAAGAGACCCAGTACTTC. Residues: CASSQLFRVQETQYF.

The chain carries TRBV3-1 (or the pseudogene TRBV3-2) and TRBJ1-2, with 8 bases fitting TRBD1. Trimming at V came to 2 bases and at J to 8 bases, leaving 7 bases not matched to a gene. Germline-derived CDR1 and CDR2 are LGHDT and YNNKEL (reference sequence). CDR3 length equals 14 residues. Here the CDR3 DNA reads TGTGCCAGCAGCCAACCACAGGGGGTTGGAGGCTACACCTTC. Protein product: CASSQPQGVGGYTF.

V is TRBV7-9 and J is TRBJ1-1; 7 nucleotides match TRBD1. Germline CDR1 and CDR2: SEHNR and FQNEAQ (reference sequence). The CDR3 totals 14 residues. Trimming cost V 3 bases and J 6 bases; bases outside gene matches: 7. The CDR3 reads CASSFAGTDPEAFF. The CDR3 nucleotides are TGTGCCAGCAGCTTCGCCGGGACAGACCCTGAAGCTTTCTTT.

This clone was seen more than once but under ten times. V gene TRBV28 combines with J gene TRBJ1-3; 7 nucleotides line up with TRBD1. V was pared by 8 bases and J by 0 bases, with 1 base of the junction left unmatched. The CDR3 sequence is 13 residues long. CDR1 is MDHEN, CDR2 SYDVKM, per germline. CDR3 sequence: CASYRGSGNTIYF. The CDR3 nucleotides are TGTGCCAGCTACAGGGGCTCTGGAAACACCATATATTTT.